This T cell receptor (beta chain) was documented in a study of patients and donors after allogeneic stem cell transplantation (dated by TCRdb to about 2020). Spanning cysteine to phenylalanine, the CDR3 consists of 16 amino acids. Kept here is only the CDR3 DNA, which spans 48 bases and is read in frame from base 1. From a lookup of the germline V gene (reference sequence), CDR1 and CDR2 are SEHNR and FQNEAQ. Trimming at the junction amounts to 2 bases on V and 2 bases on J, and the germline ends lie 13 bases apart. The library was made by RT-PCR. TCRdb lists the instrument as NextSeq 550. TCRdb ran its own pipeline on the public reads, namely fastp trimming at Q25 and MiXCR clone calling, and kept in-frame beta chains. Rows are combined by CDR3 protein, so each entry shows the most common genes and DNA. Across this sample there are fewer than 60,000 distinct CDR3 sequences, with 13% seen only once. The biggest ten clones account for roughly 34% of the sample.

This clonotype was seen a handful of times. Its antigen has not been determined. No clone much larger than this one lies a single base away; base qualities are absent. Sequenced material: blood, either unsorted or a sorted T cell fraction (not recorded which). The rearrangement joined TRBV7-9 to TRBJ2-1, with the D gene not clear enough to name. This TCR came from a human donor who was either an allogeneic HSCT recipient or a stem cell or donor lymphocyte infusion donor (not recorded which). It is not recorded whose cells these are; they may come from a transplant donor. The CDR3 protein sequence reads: CASSLPARLTYNEQFF. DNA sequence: TGTGCCAGCAGCTTACCCGCACGATTGACCTACAATGAGCAGTTCTTC. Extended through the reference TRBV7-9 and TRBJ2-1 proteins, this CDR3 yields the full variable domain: DTGVSQNPRHKITKRGQNVTFRCDPISEHNRLYWYRQTLGQGPEFLTYFQNEAQLEKSRLLSDRFSAERPKGSFSTLEIQRTEQGDSAMYLCASSLPARLTYNEQFFGPGTRLTVL.